This T cell receptor beta chain is from a study of blood T cell repertoires in COVID-19. Study-level background: T cells, B-cell-depleted T cells, or PBMCs provided the cDNA or gDNA that served as material.

Per the germline V gene, CDR1 is KGHSH and CDR2 is LQKENI. The V end lost 6 bases, the J end lost 5 bases, and 13 bases lay between the germline ends. The CDR3 is 13 residues long. Assay used: immunoSEQ multiplex PCR; TCRdb lists only in-frame clones, some missing. The sample has hundreds of thousands of clones; around 87% are singletons. Material for sequencing was peripheral blood. The receptor's source is a woman in her 50s with active or convalescent COVID-19. V usage is TRBV18 and J usage is TRBJ2-5; D perhaps matches TRBD1 (6 bases). The CDR3 reads CASSQDSLETQYF. DNA for the CDR3: TGTGCCAGCTCGCAGGACAGTCTGGAGACCCAGTACTTC. Full variable domain (remainder filled in from reference TRBV18 and TRBJ2-5): NAGVMQNPRHLVRRRGQEARLRCSPMKGHSHVYWYRQLPEEGLKFMVYLQKENIIDESGMPKERFSAEFPKEGPSILRIQQVVRGDSAAYFCASSQDSLETQYFGPGTRLLVL.